Presented here are 17 T cell receptor beta chains from one specimen sequenced in a study of cytomegalovirus exposure and HLA in healthy donors. 60 Vbeta and 13 Jbeta primers were used in PCR. Sequenced by immunoSEQ multiplex PCR; TCRdb stores in-frame clones only, minus some. Among around 120,000 clones, around three quarters were seen once, and the ten largest hold around 2.7%. Sample: PBMCs. These receptor sequences come from a woman aged 40-49 years in good health and CMV-seropositive.

This chain links TRBV19 with TRBJ1-2, with D maybe TRBD1 (5 bases). The CDR3 spans 14 residues. The V end lost 3 bases, the J end lost 4 bases, and 12 bases lay between the germline ends. Looked up from germline, CDR1 is LNHDA and CDR2 is SQIVND (reference sequence). This chain's CDR3 is CASSIGGAGYGYTF. Written as DNA, the CDR3 is TGTGCCAGTAGTATTGGTGGGGCAGGCTATGGCTACACCTTC.

The rearrangement links TRBV18 to TRBJ2-1; 12 bases agree with TRBD2. The CDR3 extends over 16 amino acids. Unmatched junction bases numbered 7, after V lost 6 bases and J lost 4 bases. The germline V gene has CDR1 KGHSH and CDR2 LQKENI. Here the CDR3 reads CASSEMTSGGYNEQFF. For the CDR3, the DNA is TGTGCCAGCTCTGAGATGACTAGCGGGGGATACAATGAGCAGTTCTTC.

The chain links TRBV19 to TRBJ2-6, with 8 bases aligning to TRBD1. The germline V gene has CDR1 LNHDA and CDR2 SQIVND (reference sequence). The CDR3 runs 19 residues. The J segment lost 0 bases and the V segment lost 5 bases, leaving 12 bases of the junction unmatched. The CDR3 spells CASSSPPGTGSSGANVLTF. CDR3 DNA: TGTGCCAGTAGTTCGCCCCCCGGGACAGGTTCCTCTGGGGCCAACGTCCTGACTTTC.

CDR3 sequence: CAISESKQGNLEKLFF. CDR3 sequence (DNA): TGTGCCATCAGTGAGTCTAAACAGGGAAATCTTGAAAAACTGTTTTTT. V is TRBV10-3 and J is TRBJ1-4; possible D gene TRBD1, 6 bases. The germline V and J ends were trimmed by 0 bases and 7 bases, with 15 bases remaining between them. This CDR3 has 16 amino acids. Germline V gene data show CDR1 as ENHRY and CDR2 as SYGVKD.

The genes are TRBV7-8 and TRBJ1-4; weak D call: TRBD1 (5 bases). The V end was cut by 1 base, the J end by 0 bases, with 12 bases between. Germline CDR1 is SGHVS and CDR2 is FQNEAQ. The CDR3 has 17 amino acids. The CDR3 region has the DNA TGTGCCAGCAGCTTAGTAGGGGTCGGATCAACTAATGAAAAACTGTTTTTT. Its translation is CASSLVGVGSTNEKLFF.

The chain employs TRBV7-9 and TRBJ1-2; TRBD1 matches at 10 bases. Losses at the gene ends were 5 bases for V and 4 bases for J; bases not matched to a gene: 7. The CDR3 totals 15 residues. The germline V gene encodes CDR1 SEHNR and CDR2 FQNEAQ (reference sequence). As DNA, the CDR3 is TGTGCCAGCAGCGGGGGACAGGGGCGGGTCTATGGCTACACCTTC. Protein: CASSGGQGRVYGYTF.

This clone occurred a few times. The rearrangement joins TRBV7-2 to TRBJ1-3; a possible D gene is TRBD1 (5 bases). With 5 bases removed from V and 0 bases from J, the gap between germline ends came to 8 bases. The CDR3 consists of 14 residues. Per the germline V gene, CDR1 is SGHTA and CDR2 is FQGNSA. The CDR3 DNA is TGTGCCAGCAGCCCGACAGTCTCTGGAAACACCATATATTTT. It yields the protein CASSPTVSGNTIYF. Looking up the rest from reference TRBV7-2 and TRBJ1-3 gives the full variable domain: GAGVSQSPSNKVTEKGKDVELRCDPISGHTALYWYRQSLGQGLEFLIYFQGNSAPDKSGLPSDRFSAERTGGSVSTLTIQRTQQEDSAVYLCASSPTVSGNTIYFGEGSWLTVV.

The rearrangement links TRBV6-1 to TRBJ1-5; TRBD1 matches 7 bases. After removal of 7 bases from V and 3 bases from J, the junction contained 3 bases not matched to a gene. The germline gives CDR1 MNHNS, CDR2 SASEGT. The CDR3 consists of 13 residues. The CDR3 DNA is TGTGCCAGCACGGACAGGACCAATCAGCCCCAGCATTTT. Encoded protein: CASTDRTNQPQHF.

V gene TRBV19 combines with J gene TRBJ1-1; the D gene is possibly TRBD1 (5 bases). CDR1 LNHDA and CDR2 SQIVND come from the germline V gene (reference sequence). Trimming took 8 bases from V and 6 from J, leaving 16 bases between them. The length of the CDR3 is 13 residues. The CDR3 region has the DNA TGTGCCAGTTCTTACAGGTTAAACGCTGAAGCTTTCTTT. As protein: CASSYRLNAEAFF.

The chain couples TRBV5-1 to TRBJ1-1, with D maybe TRBD1 (6 bases). Between the trimmed V and J ends, which lost 3 bases and 4 bases, there was a span of 10 bases. The CDR3 has 13 amino acids. Germline lookup yields CDR1 SGHRS and CDR2 YFSETQ. CDR3 in DNA: TGCGCCAGCAGCTCCACAGGGAGCACTGAAGCTTTCTTT. Protein sequence: CASSSTGSTEAFF.

The CDR3 sequence is CASSPRLGTGPSGANVLTF. CDR3 bases: TGTGCCAGCAGTCCTCGCCTCGGGACAGGTCCCTCTGGGGCCAACGTCCTGACTTTC. The V call is TRBV27, the J call TRBJ2-6; 8 positions agree with TRBD1. Trimming took 5 bases from V and 0 from J; bases not matched to a gene: 12. The CDR3 is 19 residues long. CDR1 and CDR2 from the germline V gene are MNHEY and SMNVEV (reference sequence).

The chain couples TRBV4-1 to TRBJ1-4; 8 bases align to TRBD1. V dropped 0 bases and J dropped 8; count of bases not matched to a gene: 8. Germline assignment: CDR1 MGHRA and CDR2 YSYEKL. This CDR3 region has 16 residues. The DNA of the CDR3 is TGCGCCAGCAGCCAAGAGCGGGCGGGGGACAGGGAAAAACTGTTTTTT. Protein sequence: CASSQERAGDREKLFF.

The CDR3 sequence is CASSELGGMRNTIYF. The CDR3, as DNA: TGTGCCAGCAGTGAATTAGGCGGGATGAGAAACACCATATATTTT. V usage is TRBV2 and J usage is TRBJ1-3; D gene uncertain. The CDR3 covers 15 residues. Trimming removed 2 bases from V and 5 bases from J, with 13 bases in between. Germline loops: CDR1 SNHLY, CDR2 FYNNEI.

The gene calls are TRBV28 and TRBJ2-7; the D is unclear. V was trimmed by 2 bases and J by 7 bases, leaving 15 bases between them. Germline V CDR1 and CDR2: MDHEN, SYDVKM. The CDR3 totals 14 residues. This CDR3 is CASSLGRMLIEQYF. CDR3 in DNA: TGTGCCAGCAGTTTAGGGCGCATGCTTATTGAGCAGTACTTC.

The chain recombines TRBV11-3 with TRBJ2-1; 10 positions agree with TRBD2. The germline V gene encodes CDR1 SGHNT and CDR2 YENEEA. Unmatched junction bases numbered 10, after V lost 3 bases and J lost 8 bases. This CDR3 has 16 residues. CDR3 protein: CASSFRGAGGRDEQFF. Here the CDR3 DNA reads TGTGCCAGCAGCTTCCGAGGAGCGGGAGGGAGGGATGAGCAGTTCTTC.

The chain employs TRBV7-2 and TRBJ2-3, with 8 bases matching TRBD1. The V gene's germline CDR1 is SGHTA and CDR2 FQGNSA. The junction had 9 bases not matched to a gene; V was cut back by 4 bases and J by 6 bases. The CDR3 has 15 residues. CDR3 in DNA: TGTGCCAGCAGCTGGGACAGGTGGGGGTCCGATACGCAGTATTTT. Its translation is CASSWDRWGSDTQYF.

The chain combines TRBV6-1 with TRBJ2-5; D remains unclear. The V gene lost 3 bases and the J gene lost 5 bases, with 7 bases spanning the gap. The CDR3 length is 12 residues. From germline, CDR1 is MNHNS and CDR2 SASEGT. The CDR3 nucleotides read TGTGCCAGCAGTGAGGTACAGGAGACCCAGTACTTC. It specifies CASSEVQETQYF.